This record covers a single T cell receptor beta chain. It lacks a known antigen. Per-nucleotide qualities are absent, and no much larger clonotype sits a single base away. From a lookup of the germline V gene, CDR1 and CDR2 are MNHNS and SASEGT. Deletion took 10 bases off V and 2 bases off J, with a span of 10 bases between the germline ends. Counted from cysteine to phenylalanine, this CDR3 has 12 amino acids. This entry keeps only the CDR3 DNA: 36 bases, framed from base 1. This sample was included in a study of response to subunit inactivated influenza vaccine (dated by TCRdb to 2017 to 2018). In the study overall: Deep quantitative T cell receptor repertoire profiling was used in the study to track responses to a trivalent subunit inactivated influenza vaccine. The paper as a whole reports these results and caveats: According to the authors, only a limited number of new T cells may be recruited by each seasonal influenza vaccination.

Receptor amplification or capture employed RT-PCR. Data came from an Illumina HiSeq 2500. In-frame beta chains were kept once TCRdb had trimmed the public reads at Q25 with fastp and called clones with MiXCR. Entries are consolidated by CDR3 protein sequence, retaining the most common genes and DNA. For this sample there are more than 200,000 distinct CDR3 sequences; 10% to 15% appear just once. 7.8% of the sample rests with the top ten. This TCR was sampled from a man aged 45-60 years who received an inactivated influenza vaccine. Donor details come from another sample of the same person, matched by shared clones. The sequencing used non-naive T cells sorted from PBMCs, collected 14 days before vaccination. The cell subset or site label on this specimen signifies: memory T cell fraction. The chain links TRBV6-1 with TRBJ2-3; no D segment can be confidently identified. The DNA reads TGTGCCACCCAGAGAAACACAGATACGCAGTATTTT. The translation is CATQRNTDTQYF.